This TCR beta chain derives from a study of human T cells and chemical hapten exposure. Trimming cost V 1 base and J 7 bases; bases outside gene matches: 3. CDR3 length equals 15 residues. Time point defined: patch test 3, about 24 weeks after DPC sensitization. The treatment was: therapeutic diphenylcyclopropenone sensitization with weekly scalp DPC. Individual cDNA molecules each carried unique molecular identifiers attached by the library. TCRdb re-derived calls from the RACE reads in MiXCR, one entry per CDR3 protein. Of some 170,000 distinct CDR3 sequences detected, about 27% appear once; the ten largest clones hold 2.1%.

The chain recombines TRBV12-3 or TRBV12-4 with TRBJ1-5; TRBD1 aligns across 11 bases. The origin of this receptor is a woman between 18 and 29 years old with alopecia areata. Some clones in this sample may be carry-over from other donors' samples. The sequenced sample was whole blood, obtained in connection with sensitization to the hapten diphenylcyclopropenone (DPC). The CDR3 loop is CASSLGTGGLQPQHF. The CDR3 bases are TGTGCCAGCAGTTTAGGGACAGGGGGCCTGCAGCCCCAGCATTTT.